This T cell receptor (beta chain) was obtained from a study of cytomegalovirus exposure and HLA in healthy donors. Looking at the study overall: Earlier sequencing of some 170 million T cells yielded around 100 million unique TCR beta sequences.

This clone showed up just a few times. Its antigen is as yet unknown. Study results and caveats: In a later analysis, at a false discovery rate of 0.05, 17,000 or so TCR beta sequences were associated with HLA alleles. Researchers reported from a later analysis that most CMV-associated TCR beta chains appeared HLA-restricted.

The CDR3 length is 17 residues. CDR1 is ENHRY, CDR2 SYGVKD, per germline. V was clipped by 4 bases and J by 0 bases, with 16 bases between them. The PCR had 60 Vbeta and 13 Jbeta primers. The repertoire was sequenced with immunoSEQ multiplex PCR; TCRdb's copy has only in-frame clones and lacks some. Found here are approximately 140,000 clones, approximately 67% of them singletons; the top ten hold 6.5%. Sequencing was performed on PBMCs. The chain joins TRBV10-3 to TRBJ1-3; the D is unclear. The TCR sequence derives from a woman aged 55-70 years in good health and CMV-seronegative. The CDR3 here is CAISGGPPGTSGNTIYF. Here the CDR3 DNA reads TGTGCCATCAGTGGAGGGCCCCCGGGTACCTCTGGAAACACCATATATTTT.